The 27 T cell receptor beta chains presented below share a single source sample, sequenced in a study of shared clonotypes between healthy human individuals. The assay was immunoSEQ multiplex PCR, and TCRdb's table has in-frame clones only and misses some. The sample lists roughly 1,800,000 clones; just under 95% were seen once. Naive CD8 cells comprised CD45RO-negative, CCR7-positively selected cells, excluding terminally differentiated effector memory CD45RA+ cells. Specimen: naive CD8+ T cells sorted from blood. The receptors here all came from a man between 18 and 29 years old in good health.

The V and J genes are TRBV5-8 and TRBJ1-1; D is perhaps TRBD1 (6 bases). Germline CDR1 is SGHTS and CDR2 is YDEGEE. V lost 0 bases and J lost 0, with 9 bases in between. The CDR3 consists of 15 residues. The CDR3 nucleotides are TGTGCCAGCAGCTTGGTAGGGGGGCTGAACACTGAAGCTTTCTTT. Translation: CASSLVGGLNTEAFF. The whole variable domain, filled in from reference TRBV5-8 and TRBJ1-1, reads EAGVTQSPTHLIKTRGQQATLRCSPISGHTSVYWYQQALGLGLQFLLWYDEGEERNRGNFPPRFSGRQFPNYSSELNVNALELEDSALYLCASSLVGGLNTEAFFGQGTRLTVV.

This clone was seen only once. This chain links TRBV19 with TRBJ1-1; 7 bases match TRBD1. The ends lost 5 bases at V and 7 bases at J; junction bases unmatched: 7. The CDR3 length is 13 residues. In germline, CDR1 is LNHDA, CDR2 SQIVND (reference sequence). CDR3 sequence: CASSPEGGGEAFF. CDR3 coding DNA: TGTGCCAGTAGTCCCGAAGGGGGCGGTGAAGCTTTCTTT.

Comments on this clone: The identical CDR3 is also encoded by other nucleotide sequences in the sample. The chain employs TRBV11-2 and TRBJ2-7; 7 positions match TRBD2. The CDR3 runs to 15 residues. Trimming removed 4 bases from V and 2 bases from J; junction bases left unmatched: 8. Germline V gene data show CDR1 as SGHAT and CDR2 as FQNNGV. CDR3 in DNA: TGTGCCAGCAGCTCTTGGACTAGTGGGGCCTACGAGCAGTACTTC. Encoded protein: CASSSWTSGAYEQYF.

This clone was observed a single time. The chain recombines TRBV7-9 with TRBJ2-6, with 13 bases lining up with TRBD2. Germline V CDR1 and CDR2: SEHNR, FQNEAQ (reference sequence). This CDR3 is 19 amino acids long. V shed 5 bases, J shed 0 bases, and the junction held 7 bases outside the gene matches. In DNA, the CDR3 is TGTGCCAGCAGCATCGGACTAGCGGGAGCGGGCTCTGGGGCCAACGTCCTGACTTTC. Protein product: CASSIGLAGAGSGANVLTF.

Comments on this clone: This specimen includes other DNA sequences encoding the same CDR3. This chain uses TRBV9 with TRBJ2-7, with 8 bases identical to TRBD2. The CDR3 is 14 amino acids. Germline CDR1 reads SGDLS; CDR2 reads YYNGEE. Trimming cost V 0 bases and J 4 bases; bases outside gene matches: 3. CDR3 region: CASSVDGLAYEQYF. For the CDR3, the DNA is TGTGCCAGCAGCGTAGATGGACTAGCTTACGAGCAGTACTTC. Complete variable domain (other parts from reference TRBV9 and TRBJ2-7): DSGVTQTPKHLITATGQRVTLRCSPRSGDLSVYWYQQSLDQGLQFLIQYYNGEERAKGNILERFSAQQFPDLHSELNLSSLELGDSALYFCASSVDGLAYEQYFGPGTRLTVT.

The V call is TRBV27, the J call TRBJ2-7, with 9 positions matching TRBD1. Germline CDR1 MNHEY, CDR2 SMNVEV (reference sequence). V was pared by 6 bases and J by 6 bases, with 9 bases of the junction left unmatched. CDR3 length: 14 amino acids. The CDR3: CASRTGTGNSEQYF. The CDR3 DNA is TGTGCCAGCAGAACCGGGACAGGGAATTCCGAGCAGTACTTC.

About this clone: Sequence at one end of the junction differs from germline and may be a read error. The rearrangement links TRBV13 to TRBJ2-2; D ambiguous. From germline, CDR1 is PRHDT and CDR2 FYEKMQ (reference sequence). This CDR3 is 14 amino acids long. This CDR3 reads CASTLLSNTGELFF. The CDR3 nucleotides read TGTGCCAGCACCTTACTCTCAAACACCGGGGAGCTGTTTTTT.

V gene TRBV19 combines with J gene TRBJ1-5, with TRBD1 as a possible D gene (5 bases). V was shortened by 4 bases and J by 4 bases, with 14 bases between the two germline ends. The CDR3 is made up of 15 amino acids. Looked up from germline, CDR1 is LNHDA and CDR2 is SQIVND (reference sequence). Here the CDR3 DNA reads TGTGCCAGTAGTACCCCGGGGGGAGGGAATCAGCCCCAGCATTTT. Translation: CASSTPGGGNQPQHF. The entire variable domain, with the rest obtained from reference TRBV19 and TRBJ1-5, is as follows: DGGITQSPKYLFRKEGQNVTLSCEQNLNHDAMYWYRQDPGQGLRLIYYSQIVNDFQKGDIAEGYSVSREKKESFPLTVTSAQKNPTAFYLCASSTPGGGNQPQHFGDGTRLSIL.

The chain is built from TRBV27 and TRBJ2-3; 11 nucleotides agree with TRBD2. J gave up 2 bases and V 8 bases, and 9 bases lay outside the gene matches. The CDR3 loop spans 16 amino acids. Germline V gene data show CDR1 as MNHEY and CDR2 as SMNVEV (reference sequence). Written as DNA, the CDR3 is TGTGCCAGCTCAACTGGGACTAGCGGACACACAGATACGCAGTATTTT. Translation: CASSTGTSGHTDTQYF.

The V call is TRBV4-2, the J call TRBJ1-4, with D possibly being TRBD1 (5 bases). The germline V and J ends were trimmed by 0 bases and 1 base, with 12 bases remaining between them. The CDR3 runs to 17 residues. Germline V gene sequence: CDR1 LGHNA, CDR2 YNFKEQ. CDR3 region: CASSQDRNGGTNEKLFF. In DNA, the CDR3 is TGTGCCAGCAGCCAAGATCGGAATGGGGGAACTAATGAAAAACTGTTTTTT.

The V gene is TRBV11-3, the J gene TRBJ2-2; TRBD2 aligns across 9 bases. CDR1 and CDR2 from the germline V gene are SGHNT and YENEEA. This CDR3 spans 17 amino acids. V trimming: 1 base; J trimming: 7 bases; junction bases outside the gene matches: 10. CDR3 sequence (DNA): TGTGCCAGCAGCTTAGGAACGGCGGGAGGGCTTGGCGGGGAGCTGTTTTTT. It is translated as CASSLGTAGGLGGELFF.

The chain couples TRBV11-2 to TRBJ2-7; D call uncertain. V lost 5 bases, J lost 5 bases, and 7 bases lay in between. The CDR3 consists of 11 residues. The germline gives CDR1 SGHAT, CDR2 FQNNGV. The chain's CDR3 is CASSPGNEQYF. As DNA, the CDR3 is TGTGCCAGCAGCCCCGGAAACGAGCAGTACTTC.

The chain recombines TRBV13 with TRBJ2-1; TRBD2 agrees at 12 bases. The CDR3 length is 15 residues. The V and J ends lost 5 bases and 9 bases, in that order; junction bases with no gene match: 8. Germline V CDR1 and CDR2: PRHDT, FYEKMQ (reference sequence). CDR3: CASSPRASGGGEQFF. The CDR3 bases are TGTGCCAGCAGCCCCCGGGCTAGCGGGGGGGGTGAGCAGTTCTTC.

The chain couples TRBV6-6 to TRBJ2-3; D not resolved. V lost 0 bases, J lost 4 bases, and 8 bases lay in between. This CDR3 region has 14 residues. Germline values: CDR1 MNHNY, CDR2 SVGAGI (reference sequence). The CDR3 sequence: CASSYSGPPDTQYF. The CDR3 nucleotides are TGTGCCAGCAGTTACTCGGGCCCCCCAGATACGCAGTATTTT.

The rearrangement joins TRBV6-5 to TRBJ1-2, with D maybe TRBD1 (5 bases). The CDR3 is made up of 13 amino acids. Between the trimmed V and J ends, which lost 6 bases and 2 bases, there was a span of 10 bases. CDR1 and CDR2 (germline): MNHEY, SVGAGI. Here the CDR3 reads CASSAGRNYGYTF. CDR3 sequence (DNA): TGTGCCAGCAGCGCGGGACGGAACTATGGCTACACCTTC.

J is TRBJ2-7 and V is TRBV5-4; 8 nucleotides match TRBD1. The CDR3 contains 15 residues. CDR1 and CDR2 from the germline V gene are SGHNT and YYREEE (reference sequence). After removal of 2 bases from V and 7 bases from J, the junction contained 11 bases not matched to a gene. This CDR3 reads CASSFQGALLGEQYF. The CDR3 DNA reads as TGTGCCAGCAGCTTCCAGGGGGCGCTTTTAGGGGAGCAGTACTTC.

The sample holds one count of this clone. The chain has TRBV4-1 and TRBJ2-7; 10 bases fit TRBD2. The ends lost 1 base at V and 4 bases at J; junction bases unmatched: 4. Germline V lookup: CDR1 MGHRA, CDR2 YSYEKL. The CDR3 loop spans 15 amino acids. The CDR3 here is CASSQASGGAYEQYF. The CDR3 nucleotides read TGCGCCAGCAGCCAAGCCAGCGGGGGGGCTTACGAGCAGTACTTC.

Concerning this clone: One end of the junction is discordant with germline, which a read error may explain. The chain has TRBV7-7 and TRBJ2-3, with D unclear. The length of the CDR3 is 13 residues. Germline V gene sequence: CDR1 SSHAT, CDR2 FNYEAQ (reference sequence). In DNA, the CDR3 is TGTGCTAGCAGCTTAGCTTTCGGTGATACGCAGTATTTT. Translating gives CASSLAFGDTQYF.

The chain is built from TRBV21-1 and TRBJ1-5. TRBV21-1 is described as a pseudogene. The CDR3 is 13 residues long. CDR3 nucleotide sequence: TGTGCCAGCAGGGGTCGTGGCAATCAGCCCCAGCATTTT. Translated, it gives CASRGRGNQPQHF.

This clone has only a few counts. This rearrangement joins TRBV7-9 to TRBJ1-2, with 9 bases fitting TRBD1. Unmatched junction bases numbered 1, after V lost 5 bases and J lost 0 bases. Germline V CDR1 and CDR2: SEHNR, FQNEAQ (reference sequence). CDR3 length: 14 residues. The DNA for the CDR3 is TGTGCCAGCAGCGGGACAGGGTCTAACTATGGCTACACCTTC. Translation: CASSGTGSNYGYTF.

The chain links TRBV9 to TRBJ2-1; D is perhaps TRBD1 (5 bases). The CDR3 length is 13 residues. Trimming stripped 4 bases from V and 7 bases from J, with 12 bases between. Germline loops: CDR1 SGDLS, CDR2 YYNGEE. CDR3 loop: CASSPRGANEQFF. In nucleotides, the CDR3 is TGTGCCAGCAGCCCGCGTGGGGCGAATGAGCAGTTCTTC.

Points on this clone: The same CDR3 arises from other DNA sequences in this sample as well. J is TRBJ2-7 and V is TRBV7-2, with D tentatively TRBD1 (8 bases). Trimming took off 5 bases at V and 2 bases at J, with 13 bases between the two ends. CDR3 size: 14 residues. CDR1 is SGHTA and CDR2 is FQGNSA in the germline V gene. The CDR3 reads CASSSGTGPYEQYF. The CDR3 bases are TGTGCCAGCAGCAGCGGGACAGGACCCTACGAGCAGTACTTC.

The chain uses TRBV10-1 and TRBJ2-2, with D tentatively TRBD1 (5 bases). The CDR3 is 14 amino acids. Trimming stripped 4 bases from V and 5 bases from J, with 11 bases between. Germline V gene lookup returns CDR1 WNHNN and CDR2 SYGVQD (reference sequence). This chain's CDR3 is CASSVAGWTGELFF. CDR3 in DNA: TGCGCCAGCAGTGTCGCAGGGTGGACCGGGGAGCTGTTTTTT.

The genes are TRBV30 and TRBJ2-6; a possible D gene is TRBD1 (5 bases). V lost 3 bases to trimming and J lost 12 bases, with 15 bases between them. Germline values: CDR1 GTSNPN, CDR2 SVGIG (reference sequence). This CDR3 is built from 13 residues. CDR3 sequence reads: CAWSQGQAPVLTF. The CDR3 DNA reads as TGTGCCTGGAGCCAGGGTCAGGCTCCCGTCCTGACTTTC.

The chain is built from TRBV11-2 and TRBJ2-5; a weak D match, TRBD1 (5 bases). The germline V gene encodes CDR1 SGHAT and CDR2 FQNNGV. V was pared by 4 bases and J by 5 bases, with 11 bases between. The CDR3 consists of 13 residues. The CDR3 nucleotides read TGTGCCAGCAGCTACATAGGGGCGGAGACCCAGTACTTC. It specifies CASSYIGAETQYF.

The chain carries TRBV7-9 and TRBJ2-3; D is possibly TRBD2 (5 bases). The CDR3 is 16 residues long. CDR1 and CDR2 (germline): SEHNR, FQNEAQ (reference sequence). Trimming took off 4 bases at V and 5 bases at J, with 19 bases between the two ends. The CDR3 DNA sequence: TGTGCCAGCAGCTCCATCCTTGGGGTAGCGAGAGATACGCAGTATTTT. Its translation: CASSSILGVARDTQYF.

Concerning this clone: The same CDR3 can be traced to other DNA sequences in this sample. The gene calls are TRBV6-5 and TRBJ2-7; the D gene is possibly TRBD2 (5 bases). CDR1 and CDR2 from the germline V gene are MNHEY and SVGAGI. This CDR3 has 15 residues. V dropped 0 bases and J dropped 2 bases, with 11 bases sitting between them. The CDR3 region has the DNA TGTGCCAGCAGTTACTCCGAGGGTCCGGCCTACGAGCAGTACTTC. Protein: CASSYSEGPAYEQYF.